The next 27 T cell receptor beta chains were all read from a single sample in a study of cytomegalovirus exposure and HLA in healthy donors. Primers for the PCR totalled 60 Vbeta and 13 Jbeta. The assay was immunoSEQ multiplex PCR, and TCRdb's table has in-frame clones only and misses some. The sample holds fewer than 150,000 clones, 70% to 80% seen once. The sample was PBMCs. The source is a woman in her twenties or thirties in good health and CMV-seropositive.

This sequence joins TRBV5-4 and TRBJ2-3, with D possibly being TRBD2 (6 bases). Per germline, CDR1 SGHNT and CDR2 YYREEE (reference sequence). CDR3 size: 14 residues. The V end was cut by 2 bases, the J end by 3 bases, with 10 bases between. The CDR3 nucleotides are TGTGCCAGCAGCTTATCGGGAGAGACAGATACGCAGTATTTT. Translation gives CASSLSGETDTQYF.

The genes are TRBV4-1 and TRBJ1-1; D perhaps matches TRBD1 (5 bases). Germline V gene data show CDR1 as MGHRA and CDR2 as YSYEKL. V was cut by 5 bases and J by 5 bases, with 21 bases left in between. The CDR3 totals 16 residues. CDR3 loop: CASSSRSGHRRTEAFF. In DNA form, the CDR3 reads TGCGCCAGCAGCTCAAGGAGTGGGCACAGGCGGACTGAAGCTTTCTTT.

DNA of the CDR3: TGCACCAGCAGCCCTAATAGCGCGGTGATCCTTTACGAGCAGTACTTC. Translated, it gives CTSSPNSAVILYEQYF. This sequence joins TRBV1 and TRBJ2-7; TRBD2, as called in the table, went unchecked against the DNA. TRBV1 is classified as a pseudogene. The CDR3 consists of 16 residues.

This clone was seen more than once but under ten times. Other DNA sequences in the sample encode the same CDR3. The chain carries TRBV2 and TRBJ2-7; weak D call: TRBD2 (5 bases). The germline V gene encodes CDR1 SNHLY and CDR2 FYNNEI. The CDR3 loop spans 13 amino acids. The CDR3 DNA reads TGTTCTATCAAGGAGGAGGCGGCATACGAGCAGTACTTC. Translating it yields CSIKEEAAYEQYF.

The chain is built from TRBV6-4 and TRBJ1-5; the D is unclear. Deletions cut 8 bases from V and 4 bases from J, with 6 bases between. The CDR3 has 11 amino acids. CDR1 and CDR2 (germline): MRHNA, SNTAGT. The CDR3 spells CASGENQPQHF. The CDR3 DNA reads as TGTGCCAGCGGAGAGAATCAGCCCCAGCATTTT.

The chain uses TRBV5-1 and TRBJ2-2; 8 bases agree with TRBD2. The CDR3 is made up of 15 amino acids. Germline V gene data show CDR1 as SGHRS and CDR2 as YFSETQ. Trimming removed 4 bases from V and 4 bases from J; junction bases left unmatched: 6. CDR3 nucleotide sequence: TGCGCCAGCAGCCTACAAGCGGGGGTCACCGGGGAGCTGTTTTTT. Amino acids: CASSLQAGVTGELFF. Full variable domain (rest looked up from reference TRBV5-1 and TRBJ2-2): KAGVTQTPRYLIKTRGQQVTLSCSPISGHRSVSWYQQTPGQGLQFLFEYFSETQRNKGNFPGRFSGRQFSNSRSEMNVSTLELGDSALYLCASSLQAGVTGELFFGEGSRLTVL.

The V call is TRBV5-8, the J call TRBJ1-3; TRBD1 matches at 8 bases. The V segment lost 4 bases and the J segment 2 bases; nucleotides outside the gene matches: 8. The CDR3 runs 16 residues. Germline CDR1 SGHTS, CDR2 YDEGEE. The CDR3 DNA follows: TGTGCCAGCAGCCAGTTCACAGGGGGAACTGGAAACACCATATATTTT. It is translated as CASSQFTGGTGNTIYF.

This chain links TRBV14 with TRBJ1-2; no reliable D call. Germline CDR1 reads SGHDN; CDR2 reads FVKESK. Trimming took 4 bases from V and 4 from J, leaving 13 bases between them. This CDR3 is 14 amino acids long. CDR3 DNA sequence: TGTGCCAGCAGCCGCCGCGGACTTCTCTATGGCTACACCTTC. As protein: CASSRRGLLYGYTF.

The J gene is TRBJ2-7, the V gene TRBV5-1; 11 bases agree with TRBD1. This CDR3 is 15 amino acids long. V dropped 3 bases and J dropped 5; count of bases not matched to a gene: 7. The V gene's germline CDR1 is SGHRS and CDR2 YFSETQ. CDR3 in amino acids: CASSSRTGGLDEQYF. The DNA for the CDR3 is TGCGCCAGCAGCTCCCGGACAGGGGGCTTGGACGAGCAGTACTTC.

This rearrangement joins TRBV29-1 to TRBJ2-5, with 8 bases lining up with TRBD1. The CDR3 is made up of 13 amino acids. V was clipped by 7 bases and J by 13 bases; unmatched bases: 17. CDR1 is SQVTM and CDR2 is ANQGSEA in the germline V gene. The CDR3 sequence: CSADASGRGPRYF. CDR3 nucleotides: TGCAGCGCCGACGCCTCAGGCAGGGGGCCGCGGTACTTC.

This clone was seen a handful of times. CDR3 loop: CAISESGAGNTEAFF. The CDR3 nucleotides are TGTGCCATCAGTGAGAGTGGGGCAGGGAACACTGAAGCTTTCTTT. V usage is TRBV10-3 and J usage is TRBJ1-1, with D perhaps TRBD1 (5 bases). This CDR3 has 15 residues. V lost 2 bases and J lost 1, with 11 bases in between. Germline CDR1 ENHRY, CDR2 SYGVKD.

This clone was observed a single time. The chain uses TRBV11-2 and TRBJ1-5; no reliable D call. Trimming pared 2 bases from V and 3 bases from J, leaving 11 bases between. The CDR3 runs 15 residues. From germline, CDR1 is SGHAT and CDR2 FQNNGV. In DNA form, the CDR3 reads TGTGCCAGCAGCTTATCCACCACATCCAATCAGCCCCAGCATTTT. It translates to CASSLSTTSNQPQHF.

V and J are TRBV11-3 and TRBJ1-2, with 11 bases lining up with TRBD1. The CDR3 covers 15 residues. The V gene end was trimmed by 1 base and the J gene end by 4 bases; junction bases not matched to a gene: 2. Germline values: CDR1 SGHNT, CDR2 YENEEA. CDR3 in DNA: TGTGCCAGCAGCTTAGTAGGGACAGGGGGCTATGGCTACACCTTC. It encodes CASSLVGTGGYGYTF.

The V and J genes are TRBV15 and TRBJ2-7; 11 bases line up with TRBD2. The CDR3 has 18 residues. The V gene's germline CDR1 is LNHNV and CDR2 YYDKDF (reference sequence). The ends lost 4 bases at V and 4 bases at J; junction bases unmatched: 15. CDR3 DNA: TGTGCCACCAGCAAAGGACTAGCGGGCTATTTTAGCTTTTACGAGCAGTACTTC. Encoded protein: CATSKGLAGYFSFYEQYF. The complete variable domain, with remaining parts taken from reference TRBV15 and TRBJ2-7, reads DAMVIQNPRYQVTQFGKPVTLSCSQTLNHNVMYWYQQKSSQAPKLLFHYYDKDFNNEADTPDNFQSRRPNTSFCFLDIRSPGLGDTAMYLCATSKGLAGYFSFYEQYFGPGTRLTVT.

This clone was detected a few times. Written as DNA, the CDR3 is TGTGCCATCGGCATCAGTCCTGGGGCCAACGTCCTGACTTTC. This encodes CAIGISPGANVLTF. The chain couples TRBV10-3 to TRBJ2-6; D unclear. Germline CDR1 and CDR2: ENHRY and SYGVKD. Trimming pared 8 bases from V and 2 bases from J, leaving 10 bases between. The CDR3 runs 14 residues.

This clone turned up a few times. The rearrangement uses TRBV5-1 and TRBJ1-6; D may be TRBD1 (6 bases). Germline V lookup: CDR1 SGHRS, CDR2 YFSETQ. CDR3 length equals 14 residues. V was trimmed by 4 bases and J by 13 bases, leaving 18 bases between them. The CDR3 is CASSVDRSSGPLHF. CDR3 coding DNA: TGCGCCAGCAGCGTCGACAGGAGTAGTGGGCCCCTCCACTTT.

J is TRBJ2-5 and V is TRBV5-1; TRBD2 matches 9 bases. Germline V lookup: CDR1 SGHRS, CDR2 YFSETQ. The CDR3 sequence is 18 residues long. V trimming: 4 bases; J trimming: 5 bases; junction bases outside the gene matches: 18. CDR3 in amino acids: CASSPRGAGGFIRETQYF. The DNA for the CDR3 is TGCGCCAGCAGCCCACGGGGAGCGGGAGGATTTATCCGGGAGACCCAGTACTTC.

V is TRBV11-3 and J is TRBJ2-3; D is unclear. The CDR3 totals 11 residues. Deletions cut 6 bases from V and 3 bases from J, with 4 bases between. The V gene's germline CDR1 is SGHNT and CDR2 YENEEA. CDR3 bases: TGTGCCAGCAGACAAACAGATACGCAGTATTTT. Its translation is CASRQTDTQYF.

V and J are TRBV19 and TRBJ1-2, with D perhaps matching TRBD1 (6 bases). Germline V gene lookup returns CDR1 LNHDA and CDR2 SQIVND (reference sequence). The CDR3 has 12 residues. V was pared by 6 bases and J by 8 bases, with 13 bases between. In nucleotides, the CDR3 is TGTGCCAGTAGCCGACAGGAAGGGGGCTACACCTTC. Its translation is CASSRQEGGYTF.

This rearrangement joins TRBV10-3 to TRBJ1-5; no reliable D call. From germline, CDR1 is ENHRY and CDR2 SYGVKD. Trimming stripped 7 bases from V and 1 base from J, with 8 bases between. The CDR3 covers 13 residues. The CDR3 sequence is CAINGESNQPQHF. DNA for the CDR3: TGTGCCATCAACGGGGAGAGCAATCAGCCCCAGCATTTT.

This clone has just a few counts. J is TRBJ1-4 and V is TRBV11-2, with 7 nucleotides matching TRBD1. The CDR3 has 14 amino acids. V shed 7 bases and J 5 bases; nucleotides not matched to a gene: 7. CDR1 is SGHAT, CDR2 FQNNGV, per germline. The CDR3 sequence: CASTPTGRNEKLFF. The CDR3 region has the DNA TGTGCCAGCACCCCGACAGGGCGGAATGAAAAACTGTTTTTT.

J is TRBJ1-1 and V is TRBV6-5; a possible D gene is TRBD1 (5 bases). Trimming left V 5 bases short and J 4 bases short, with 11 bases between. In germline, CDR1 is MNHEY, CDR2 SVGAGI. The CDR3 loop spans 13 amino acids. CDR3 DNA: TGTGCCAGCAGTCTAGGGGAGGGCACTGAAGCTTTCTTT. Protein sequence: CASSLGEGTEAFF.

The gene calls are TRBV30 and TRBJ1-5, with TRBD1 identical over 7 bases. The CDR3 is made up of 13 amino acids. Germline values: CDR1 GTSNPN, CDR2 SVGIG (reference sequence). V lost 1 base to trimming and J lost 6 bases; unmatched junction nucleotides: 3. The CDR3: CAWSAQGSQPQHF. CDR3 coding DNA: TGTGCCTGGAGTGCACAGGGGAGTCAGCCCCAGCATTTT.

V usage is TRBV15 and J usage is TRBJ1-1, with TRBD1 as a possible D gene (5 bases). Trimming took 1 base from V and 2 from J, leaving 11 bases between them. There are 15 residues in the CDR3. The germline V gene has CDR1 LNHNV and CDR2 YYDKDF (reference sequence). CDR3 region: CATSRGLRANTEAFF. CDR3 nucleotide sequence: TGTGCCACCAGCAGAGGTCTCAGGGCTAACACTGAAGCTTTCTTT.

The J gene is TRBJ1-1, the V gene TRBV4-1; D is unresolved. CDR1 is MGHRA and CDR2 is YSYEKL in the germline V gene. V shed 3 bases and J shed 0 bases, with 8 bases lying between them. The CDR3 runs to 14 residues. The CDR3 here is CASSQEIMNTEAFF. The CDR3 coding sequence is TGCGCCAGCAGCCAGGAGATCATGAACACTGAAGCTTTCTTT.

V usage is TRBV6-6 and J usage is TRBJ2-7, with 7 bases lining up with TRBD2. Trimming took 2 bases from V and 3 from J; bases not matched to a gene: 10. This CDR3 has 16 residues. Per germline, CDR1 MNHNY and CDR2 SVGAGI (reference sequence). CDR3 residues: CASSYRVAGVIYEQYF. CDR3 DNA sequence: TGTGCCAGCAGTTACCGTGTAGCGGGCGTCATCTACGAGCAGTACTTC.

This clone showed up just a few times. The V gene is TRBV11-3, the J gene TRBJ2-5, with 10 positions matching TRBD2. This CDR3 region has 15 residues. Germline trimming cut 5 bases from V and 4 bases from J; bases unmatched to any gene: 7. Germline V lookup: CDR1 SGHNT, CDR2 YENEEA. The CDR3 sequence is CASSPSGGAVETQYF. The CDR3 DNA follows: TGTGCCAGCAGCCCCAGCGGGGGGGCCGTAGAGACCCAGTACTTC.